This T cell receptor beta chain was identified in a study of blood T cell repertoires in COVID-19. The CDR3 spans 14 residues. V was pared by 5 bases and J by 3 bases, with 12 bases between. CDR1 is SGHTA, CDR2 FQGNSA, per germline. Data came from immunoSEQ multiplex PCR; TCRdb stores just in-frame clones and leaves some out. The profile covers more than 200,000 clones, with less than 85% appearing a single time and under 2% taken by the ten largest. Which cohort a participant joined came from the clinical history participants gave. Donors of Cohort 3 who recovered were those that had two negative PCRs, clearance, or symptom resolution.

Sample: PBMCs or T cells enriched from blood (not recorded which). The rearrangement joins TRBV7-2 to TRBJ2-3; D might be TRBD1 (6 bases). The clonotype originates from a man aged 60 to 69 who had recovered from COVID-19. The CDR3 sequence is CASSPQGGTDTQYF. In nucleotides, the CDR3 is TGTGCCAGCAGCCCACAGGGTGGTACAGATACGCAGTATTTT.